A single sample is the source of the 3 T cell receptor beta chains below, sequenced in a study of blood T cell repertoires in COVID-19. TCRdb keeps only in-frame clones here, not all; method: immunoSEQ multiplex PCR. The sample carries approximately 230,000 clones, 70% to 90% recorded once. Material: peripheral blood. All receptors come from a woman in her forties who had recovered from COVID-19.

The chain has TRBV9 and TRBJ1-5; TRBD1 matches 9 bases. The CDR3 contains 21 residues. In germline, CDR1 is SGDLS, CDR2 YYNGEE. The V and J ends lost 5 bases and 4 bases, in that order; junction bases with no gene match: 25. This CDR3 reads CASRAGTGRPTMEHSNQPQHF. The CDR3, as DNA: TGTGCCAGCAGGGCCGGGACAGGGCGTCCCACAATGGAGCATTCGAATCAGCCCCAGCATTTT.

The chain is built from TRBV2 and TRBJ2-7; D possibly corresponds to TRBD1 (5 bases). This CDR3 has 13 residues. V was trimmed by 6 bases and J by 3 bases, leaving 12 bases between them. In germline, CDR1 is SNHLY, CDR2 FYNNEI. Written as DNA, the CDR3 is TGTGCCAGCAGGGATCCTCAGGGCTACGAGCAGTACTTC. This gives the protein CASRDPQGYEQYF.

This sequence joins TRBV5-1 and TRBJ1-1, with TRBD1 identical over 7 bases. CDR1 SGHRS and CDR2 YFSETQ come from the germline V gene. The length of the CDR3 is 16 residues. The ends lost 4 bases at V and 6 bases at J; junction bases unmatched: 15. The CDR3 DNA is TGCGCCAGCAGCAACGGGCCGGGACAGCCCCATCCTGAAGCTTTCTTT. Encoded protein: CASSNGPGQPHPEAFF. Together with reference TRBV5-1 and TRBJ1-1, the CDR3 gives the full variable domain: KAGVTQTPRYLIKTRGQQVTLSCSPISGHRSVSWYQQTPGQGLQFLFEYFSETQRNKGNFPGRFSGRQFSNSRSEMNVSTLELGDSALYLCASSNGPGQPHPEAFFGQGTRLTVV.